This record covers a single T cell receptor beta chain. In germline, CDR1 is GTSNPN, CDR2 SVGIG (reference sequence). V lost 1 base and J lost 3; bases outside the gene matches: 14. The CDR3 has 18 residues. The sample belongs to a study of blood T cell repertoires in COVID-19. Per the original data handling: Nucleated cell counts were estimated from reference gene primer amplification. Sequenced by immunoSEQ multiplex PCR; TCRdb stores in-frame clones only, minus some. From that table come the V and J calls and clone size; the DNA was used to work out D and trimming. The sample includes about 270,000 clones, roughly 84% of them seen just once.

The TCR sequence derives from a woman younger than 35 with acute or convalescent COVID-19. This rearrangement joins TRBV30 to TRBJ1-4; 7 nucleotides line up with TRBD1. The sequencing input was peripheral blood. The CDR3 DNA follows: TGTGCCTGGAGTGGGCGCCGCGTCAACAGGGGTGCTAATGAAAAACTGTTTTTT. It codes for CAWSGRRVNRGANEKLFF.